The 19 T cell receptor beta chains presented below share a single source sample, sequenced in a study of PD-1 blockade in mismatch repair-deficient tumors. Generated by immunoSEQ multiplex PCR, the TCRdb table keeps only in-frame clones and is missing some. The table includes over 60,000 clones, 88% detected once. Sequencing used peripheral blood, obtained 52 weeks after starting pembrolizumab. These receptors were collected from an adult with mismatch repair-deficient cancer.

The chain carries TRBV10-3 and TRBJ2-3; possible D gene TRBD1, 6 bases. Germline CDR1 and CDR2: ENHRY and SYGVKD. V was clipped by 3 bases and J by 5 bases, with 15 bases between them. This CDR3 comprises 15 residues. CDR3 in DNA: TGTGCCATCAGTGACATTGAGGGGGAGCGAGATACGCAGTATTTT. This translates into CAISDIEGERDTQYF.

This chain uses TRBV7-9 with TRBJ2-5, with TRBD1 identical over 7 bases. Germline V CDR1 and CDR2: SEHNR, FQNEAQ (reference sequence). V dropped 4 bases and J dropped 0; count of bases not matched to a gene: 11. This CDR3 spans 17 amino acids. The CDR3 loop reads CASSSRGKGTDQETQYF. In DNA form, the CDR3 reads TGTGCCAGCAGCTCCAGGGGGAAAGGGACAGACCAAGAGACCCAGTACTTC.

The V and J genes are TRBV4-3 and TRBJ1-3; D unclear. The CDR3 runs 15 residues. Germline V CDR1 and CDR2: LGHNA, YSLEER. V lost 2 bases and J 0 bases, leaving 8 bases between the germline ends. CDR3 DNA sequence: TGCGCCAGCAGCCAAAGCATGAGCTCTGGAAACACCATATATTTT. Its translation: CASSQSMSSGNTIYF.

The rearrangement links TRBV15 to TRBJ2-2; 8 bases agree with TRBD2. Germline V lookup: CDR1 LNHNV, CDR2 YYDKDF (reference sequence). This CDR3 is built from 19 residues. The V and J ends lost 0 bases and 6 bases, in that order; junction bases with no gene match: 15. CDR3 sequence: CATSRDRDPAGVSAGELFF. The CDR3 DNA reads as TGTGCCACCAGCAGAGATAGGGACCCAGCGGGAGTTTCGGCCGGGGAGCTGTTTTTT. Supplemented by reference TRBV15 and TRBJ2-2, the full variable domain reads DAMVIQNPRYQVTQFGKPVTLSCSQTLNHNVMYWYQQKSSQAPKLLFHYYDKDFNNEADTPDNFQSRRPNTSFCFLDIRSPGLGDTAMYLCATSRDRDPAGVSAGELFFGEGSRLTVL.

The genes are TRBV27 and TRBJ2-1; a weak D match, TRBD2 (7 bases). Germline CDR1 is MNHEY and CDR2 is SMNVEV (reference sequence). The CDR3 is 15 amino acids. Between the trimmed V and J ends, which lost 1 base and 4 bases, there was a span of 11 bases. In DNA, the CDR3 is TGTGCCAGCAGTTTATTCGGGGGGCTGTACAATGAGCAGTTCTTC. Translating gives CASSLFGGLYNEQFF.

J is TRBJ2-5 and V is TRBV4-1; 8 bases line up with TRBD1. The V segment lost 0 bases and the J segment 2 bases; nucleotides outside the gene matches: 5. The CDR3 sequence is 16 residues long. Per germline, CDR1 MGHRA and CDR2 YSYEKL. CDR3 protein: CASSQEAGGGQETQYF. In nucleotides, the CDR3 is TGCGCCAGCAGCCAAGAAGCAGGGGGCGGGCAAGAGACCCAGTACTTC.

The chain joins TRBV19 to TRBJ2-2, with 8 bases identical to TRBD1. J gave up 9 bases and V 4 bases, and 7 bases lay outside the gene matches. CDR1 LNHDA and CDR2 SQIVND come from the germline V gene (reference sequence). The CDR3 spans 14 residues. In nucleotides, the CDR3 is TGTGCCAGTAGTACGACAGGGGATGGGTGGGAGCTGTTTTTT. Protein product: CASSTTGDGWELFF.

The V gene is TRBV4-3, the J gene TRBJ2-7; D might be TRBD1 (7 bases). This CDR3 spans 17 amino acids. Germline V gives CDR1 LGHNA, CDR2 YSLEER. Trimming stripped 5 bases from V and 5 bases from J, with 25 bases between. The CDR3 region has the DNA TGCGCCAGCAGCGCGGGAAGGGGACAGATAGAGACGAACGAGCAGTACTTC. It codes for CASSAGRGQIETNEQYF.

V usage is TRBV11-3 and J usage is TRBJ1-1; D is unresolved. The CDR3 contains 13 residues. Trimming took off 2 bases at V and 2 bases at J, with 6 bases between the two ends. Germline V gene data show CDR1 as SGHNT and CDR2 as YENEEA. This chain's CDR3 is CASSLSVNTEAFF. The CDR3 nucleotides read TGTGCCAGCAGCTTATCAGTTAACACTGAAGCTTTCTTT.

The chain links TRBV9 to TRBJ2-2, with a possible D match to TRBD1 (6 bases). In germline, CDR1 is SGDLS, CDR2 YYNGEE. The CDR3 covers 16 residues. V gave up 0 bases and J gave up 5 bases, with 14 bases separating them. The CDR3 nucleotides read TGTGCCAGCAGCGTAGGCAGGGGCCGCGGGACCGGGGAGCTGTTTTTT. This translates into CASSVGRGRGTGELFF.

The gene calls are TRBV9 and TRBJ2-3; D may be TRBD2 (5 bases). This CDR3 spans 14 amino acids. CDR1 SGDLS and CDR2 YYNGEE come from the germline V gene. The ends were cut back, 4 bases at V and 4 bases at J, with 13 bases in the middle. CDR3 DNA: TGTGCCAGCAGCCCCTGGGAGAGCCCAGATACGCAGTATTTT. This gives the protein CASSPWESPDTQYF.

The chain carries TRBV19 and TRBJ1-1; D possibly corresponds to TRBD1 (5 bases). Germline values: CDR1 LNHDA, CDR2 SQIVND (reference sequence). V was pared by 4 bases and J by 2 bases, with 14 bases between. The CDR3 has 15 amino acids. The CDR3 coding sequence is TGTGCCAGTAGTACAAACAGGCTTGGAAACACTGAAGCTTTCTTT. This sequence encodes CASSTNRLGNTEAFF.

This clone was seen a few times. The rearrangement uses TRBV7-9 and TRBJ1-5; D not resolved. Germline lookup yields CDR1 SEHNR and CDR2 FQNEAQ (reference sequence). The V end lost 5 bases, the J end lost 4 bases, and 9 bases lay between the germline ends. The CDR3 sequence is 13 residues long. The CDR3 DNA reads TGTGCCAGCAGCAACGACTGGAATCAGCCCCAGCATTTT. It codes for CASSNDWNQPQHF.

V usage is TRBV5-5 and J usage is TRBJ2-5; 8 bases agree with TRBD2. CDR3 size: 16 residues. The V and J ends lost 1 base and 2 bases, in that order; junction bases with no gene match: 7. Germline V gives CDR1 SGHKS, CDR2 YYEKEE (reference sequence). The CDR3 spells CASSLLGLAGQETQYF. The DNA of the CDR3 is TGTGCCAGCAGCTTGTTGGGGCTAGCGGGTCAAGAGACCCAGTACTTC.

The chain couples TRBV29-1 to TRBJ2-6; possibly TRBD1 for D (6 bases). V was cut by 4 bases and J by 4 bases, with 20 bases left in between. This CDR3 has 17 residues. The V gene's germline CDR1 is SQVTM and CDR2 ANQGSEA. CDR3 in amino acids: CSVGPDRTSSGANVLTF. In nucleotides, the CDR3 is TGCAGCGTTGGTCCCGACAGGACCTCTTCGGGGGCCAACGTCCTGACTTTC.

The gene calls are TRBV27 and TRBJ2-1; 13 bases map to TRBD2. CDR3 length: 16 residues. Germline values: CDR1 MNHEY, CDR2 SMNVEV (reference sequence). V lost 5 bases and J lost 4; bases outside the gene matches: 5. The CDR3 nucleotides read TGTGCCAGCAGTCCCCGACTAGCGGGAGGTTACAATGAGCAGTTCTTC. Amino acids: CASSPRLAGGYNEQFF.

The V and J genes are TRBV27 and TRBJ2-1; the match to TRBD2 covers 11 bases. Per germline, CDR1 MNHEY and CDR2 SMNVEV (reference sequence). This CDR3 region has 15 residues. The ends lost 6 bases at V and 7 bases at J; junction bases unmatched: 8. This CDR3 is CASRQRLAGLNEQFF. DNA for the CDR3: TGTGCCAGCAGGCAGAGACTAGCGGGATTAAATGAGCAGTTCTTC.

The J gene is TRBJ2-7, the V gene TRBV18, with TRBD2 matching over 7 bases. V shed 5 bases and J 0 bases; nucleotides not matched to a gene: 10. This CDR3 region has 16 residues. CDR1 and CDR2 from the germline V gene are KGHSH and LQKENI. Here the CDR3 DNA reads TGTGCCAGCTCATCTTATTCTAGCGGATACTCCTACGAGCAGTACTTC. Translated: CASSSYSSGYSYEQYF.

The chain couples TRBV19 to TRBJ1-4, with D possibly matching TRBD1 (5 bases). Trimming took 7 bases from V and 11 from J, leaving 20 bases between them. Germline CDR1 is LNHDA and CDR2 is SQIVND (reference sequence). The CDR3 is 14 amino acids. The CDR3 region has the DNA TGTGCCAGTACCGTAGGGGACCCCAAGGGGAAACTGTTTTTT. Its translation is CASTVGDPKGKLFF.